One sample yielded the 7 T cell receptor beta chains listed below, sequenced in a study of T cell responses to AZD1222 COVID-19 vaccine. This table comes from immunoSEQ multiplex PCR, and its TCRdb copy is limited to in-frame clones, with some not included. The data show over 120,000 clones, almost 95% seen once. Sample: peripheral blood, taken 28 days after the second AZD1222 dose. The receptor source for this set is an adult who received the AZD1222 COVID-19 vaccine.

The gene calls are TRBV5-4 and TRBJ2-7; D is possibly TRBD1 or TRBD2 (6 bases each). The V gene's germline CDR1 is SGHNT and CDR2 YYREEE (reference sequence). The CDR3 covers 15 residues. The V and J ends lost 0 bases and 2 bases respectively, with 12 bases between them. The DNA for the CDR3 is TGTGCCAGCAGCTTGGGTGGGGGGCACCCCTACGAGCAGTACTTC. Translating it yields CASSLGGGHPYEQYF.

This clone appeared once. The chain recombines TRBV11-3 with TRBJ1-5; tentative D call: TRBD1 (5 bases). With 3 bases removed from V and 1 base from J, the gap between germline ends came to 13 bases. The CDR3 is 16 residues long. Germline-derived CDR1 and CDR2 are SGHNT and YENEEA. Here the CDR3 reads CASSFYQGRSNQPQHF. The CDR3, as DNA: TGTGCCAGCAGCTTTTATCAGGGTCGGAGCAATCAGCCCCAGCATTTT. Drawing the rest from reference TRBV11-3 and TRBJ1-5, the complete variable domain is EAGVVQSPRYKIIEKKQPVAFWCNPISGHNTLYWYLQNLGQGPELLIRYENEEAVDDSQLPKDRFSAERLKGVDSTLKIQPAELGDSAVYLCASSFYQGRSNQPQHFGDGTRLSIL.

This chain joins TRBV9 and TRBJ2-3, with 9 nucleotides matching TRBD2. Losses at the gene ends were 0 bases for V and 0 bases for J; bases not matched to a gene: 2. Germline V lookup: CDR1 SGDLS, CDR2 YYNGEE. The CDR3 contains 16 residues. CDR3 sequence: CASSVGTSVSTDTQYF. DNA of the CDR3: TGTGCCAGCAGCGTAGGGACTAGCGTTAGCACAGATACGCAGTATTTT.

This chain connects TRBV28 to TRBJ2-2, with D uncertain. Germline lookup yields CDR1 MDHEN and CDR2 SYDVKM. The V end lost 3 bases, the J end lost 0 bases, and 17 bases lay between the germline ends. This CDR3 contains 18 residues. In DNA, the CDR3 is TGTGCCAGCAGTTTGGACGATCCCGAGGAAGCGAACACCGGGGAGCTGTTTTTT. Its translation is CASSLDDPEEANTGELFF.

V is TRBV5-4 and J is TRBJ1-4; 7 bases align to TRBD1. The CDR3 is 14 residues long. The junction had 6 bases not matched to a gene; V was cut back by 4 bases and J by 6 bases. Germline values: CDR1 SGHNT, CDR2 YYREEE (reference sequence). Here the CDR3 reads CASSPGTEYEKLFF. As DNA, the CDR3 is TGTGCCAGCAGCCCCGGGACAGAATATGAAAAACTGTTTTTT. The whole variable domain, filled in from reference TRBV5-4 and TRBJ1-4, reads ETGVTQSPTHLIKTRGQQVTLRCSSQSGHNTVSWYQQALGQGPQFIFQYYREEENGRGNFPPRFSGLQFPNYSSELNVNALELDDSALYLCASSPGTEYEKLFFGSGTQLSVL.

This clone was counted only a few times. The chain recombines TRBV3-1 (or the pseudogene TRBV3-2) with TRBJ1-2; D unresolved. Germline CDR1 and CDR2: LGHDT and YNNKEL (reference sequence). The ends were cut back, 1 base at V and 7 bases at J, with 7 bases in the middle. This CDR3 has 12 residues. CDR3 residues: CASSQAQSGYTF. The CDR3 region has the DNA TGTGCCAGCAGCCAAGCCCAGAGTGGCTACACCTTC.

The genes are TRBV28 and TRBJ1-5, with unresolved D. CDR1 and CDR2 from the germline V gene are MDHEN and SYDVKM. V shed 6 bases and J shed 7 bases, with 22 bases lying between them. CDR3 length: 16 amino acids. This CDR3 reads CASRGSTEGGQQPQHF. In DNA form, the CDR3 reads TGTGCCAGCAGAGGATCTACAGAGGGCGGGCAGCAGCCCCAGCATTTT.